One sample yielded the 14 T cell receptor beta chains listed below, sequenced in a study of blood T cell repertoires in COVID-19. The assay was immunoSEQ multiplex PCR, and TCRdb's table has in-frame clones only and misses some. This sample has approximately 85,000 clones, with around four fifths found just once. Material for sequencing was peripheral blood. These receptor sequences come from a human donor in a cohort sampled during active COVID-19.

This clone was seen only once. The V call is TRBV10-1, the J call TRBJ1-4; D remains unclear. This CDR3 is 15 amino acids long. Trimming cost V 1 base and J 8 bases, with 14 bases left between them. The V gene's germline CDR1 is WNHNN and CDR2 SYGVQD (reference sequence). Here the CDR3 DNA reads TGCGCCAGCAGTGAGTTCGCGGGTTCCGGGGAAAAACTGTTTTTT. Translation: CASSEFAGSGEKLFF.

The V gene is TRBV5-4, the J gene TRBJ2-7; 8 bases agree with TRBD2. The CDR3 totals 15 residues. The V segment lost 5 bases and the J segment 2 bases; nucleotides outside the gene matches: 9. Germline values: CDR1 SGHNT, CDR2 YYREEE (reference sequence). CDR3 amino acids: CASSLGRGVAYEQYF. The CDR3 nucleotides read TGTGCCAGCAGTTTAGGGCGGGGGGTTGCCTACGAGCAGTACTTC.

V gene TRBV5-1 combines with J gene TRBJ2-5; 10 bases are shared with TRBD2. This CDR3 comprises 13 residues. Germline CDR1 and CDR2: SGHRS and YFSETQ. V was pared by 6 bases and J by 3 bases, with 2 bases of the junction left unmatched. The DNA of the CDR3 is TGCGCCAGCAACCTAGCGGGGGAAGAGACCCAGTACTTC. Amino acids: CASNLAGEETQYF.

As for this clone: One end of the junction varies from germline; a read error may be responsible. The chain joins TRBV7-7 to TRBJ2-2, with 7 bases identical to TRBD1. This CDR3 region has 15 residues. Germline CDR1 reads SSHAT; CDR2 reads FNYEAQ (reference sequence). The CDR3 nucleotides are TGTGCTAGCAGCTTGGGGACAGCGAACACCGGGGAGCTGTTTTTT. Encoded protein: CASSLGTANTGELFF.

This chain joins TRBV7-2 and TRBJ1-3; 8 bases agree with TRBD1. The trim removed 5 bases at V and 4 bases at J, leaving 7 bases unmatched. The CDR3 covers 15 residues. CDR1 and CDR2 from the germline V gene are SGHTA and FQGNSA. CDR3 protein: CASSRTGSGGNTIYF. CDR3 DNA sequence: TGTGCCAGCAGCCGGACAGGGTCGGGCGGAAACACCATATATTTT.

This rearrangement joins TRBV5-1 to TRBJ2-2; 12 bases are a match to TRBD2. V lost 2 bases to trimming and J lost 7 bases; unmatched junction nucleotides: 9. Germline V CDR1 and CDR2: SGHRS, YFSETQ. The CDR3 totals 17 residues. This CDR3 reads CASSFPSGGAYNGELFF. The CDR3 DNA follows: TGCGCCAGCAGCTTTCCTAGCGGGGGGGCCTATAACGGGGAGCTGTTTTTT.

The chain recombines TRBV6-5 with TRBJ1-4, with 9 positions matching TRBD1. The germline V gene encodes CDR1 MNHEY and CDR2 SVGAGI. This CDR3 comprises 14 residues. Germline trimming cut 6 bases from V and 8 bases from J; bases unmatched to any gene: 7. The chain's CDR3 is CASREGTGIEKLFF. CDR3 DNA sequence: TGTGCCAGCAGAGAGGGGACAGGGATCGAAAAACTGTTTTTT.

The CDR3 DNA is TGCGCCAGCAGCGCGACAGTTAACACAGATACGCAGTATTTT. This sequence encodes CASSATVNTDTQYF. The chain combines TRBV5-1 with TRBJ2-3; a weak D match, TRBD1 (5 bases). The ends were cut back, 4 bases at V and 2 bases at J, with 11 bases in the middle. CDR3 size: 14 residues. Germline V lookup: CDR1 SGHRS, CDR2 YFSETQ. Full variable domain (missing parts from reference TRBV5-1 and TRBJ2-3): KAGVTQTPRYLIKTRGQQVTLSCSPISGHRSVSWYQQTPGQGLQFLFEYFSETQRNKGNFPGRFSGRQFSNSRSEMNVSTLELGDSALYLCASSATVNTDTQYFGPGTRLTVL.

V and J are TRBV6-5 and TRBJ1-2; D is unclear. Germline-derived CDR1 and CDR2 are MNHEY and SVGAGI. CDR3 length equals 15 residues. V was cut by 11 bases and J by 3 bases, with 22 bases left in between. The CDR3 DNA sequence: TGTGCCGGCTTTGGAGGGATTGTTGTGCACTATGGCTACACCTTC. This translates into CAGFGGIVVHYGYTF.

This chain joins TRBV5-1 and TRBJ2-1; 9 bases line up with TRBD1. The CDR3 sequence is 17 residues long. Trimming removed 3 bases from V and 4 bases from J; junction bases left unmatched: 11. CDR1 and CDR2 from the germline V gene are SGHRS and YFSETQ. CDR3 DNA: TGCGCCAGCAGCTCGAGGGCCGGGACAGGGAGTTACAATGAGCAGTTCTTC. Translating it yields CASSSRAGTGSYNEQFF.

Only a few counts were recorded for this clone. The chain joins TRBV5-1 to TRBJ2-5; TRBD2 is a possible D gene (5 bases). The CDR3 loop spans 15 amino acids. Germline V gene lookup returns CDR1 SGHRS and CDR2 YFSETQ. The germline V and J ends were trimmed by 0 bases and 0 bases, with 9 bases remaining between them. This CDR3 reads CASSLGLPDQETQYF. In nucleotides, the CDR3 is TGCGCCAGCAGCTTGGGACTACCCGACCAAGAGACCCAGTACTTC.

The genes are TRBV2 and TRBJ2-3; TRBD2 aligns across 12 bases. The length of the CDR3 is 13 residues. The V segment lost 6 bases and the J segment 6 bases; nucleotides outside the gene matches: 1. Germline V gene lookup returns CDR1 SNHLY and CDR2 FYNNEI. CDR3 amino acids: CASSLAGGDTQYF. The DNA of the CDR3 is TGTGCCAGCAGCCTAGCGGGGGGGGATACGCAGTATTTT.

The V and J genes are TRBV6-6 and TRBJ2-7; 7 nucleotides match TRBD1. Germline-derived CDR1 and CDR2 are MNHNY and SVGAGI (reference sequence). The CDR3 length is 15 residues. V dropped 4 bases and J dropped 1; count of bases not matched to a gene: 7. CDR3 sequence (DNA): TGTGCCAGCAGTTCCATTGGGACAGTGTCCTACGAGCAGTACTTC. Translation: CASSSIGTVSYEQYF.

The chain joins TRBV5-1 to TRBJ1-1; D remains ambiguous. CDR1 is SGHRS and CDR2 is YFSETQ in the germline V gene. V lost 3 bases and J 5 bases, leaving 11 bases between the germline ends. The CDR3 has 13 residues. In nucleotides, the CDR3 is TGCGCCAGCAGCTACCGGGAGGGAACTGAAGCTTTCTTT. It encodes CASSYREGTEAFF. The variable domain in full, completed from reference TRBV5-1 and TRBJ1-1, reads KAGVTQTPRYLIKTRGQQVTLSCSPISGHRSVSWYQQTPGQGLQFLFEYFSETQRNKGNFPGRFSGRQFSNSRSEMNVSTLELGDSALYLCASSYREGTEAFFGQGTRLTVV.